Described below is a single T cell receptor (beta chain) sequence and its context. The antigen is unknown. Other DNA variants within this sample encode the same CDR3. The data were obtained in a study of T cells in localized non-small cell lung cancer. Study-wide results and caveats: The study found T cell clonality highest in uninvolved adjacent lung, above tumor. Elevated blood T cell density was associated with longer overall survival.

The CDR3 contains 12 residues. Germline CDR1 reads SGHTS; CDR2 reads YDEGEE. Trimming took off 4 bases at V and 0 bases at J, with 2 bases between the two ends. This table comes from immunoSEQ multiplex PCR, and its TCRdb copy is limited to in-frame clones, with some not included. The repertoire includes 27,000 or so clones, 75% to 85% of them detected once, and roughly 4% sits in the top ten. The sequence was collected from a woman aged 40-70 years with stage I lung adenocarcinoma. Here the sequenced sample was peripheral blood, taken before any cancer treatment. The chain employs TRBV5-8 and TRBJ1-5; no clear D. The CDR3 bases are TGTGCCAGCAGCCTTAGCAATCAGCCCCAGCATTTT. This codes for CASSLSNQPQHF.